These 12 T cell receptor beta chains share one sample of origin, sequenced in a study of somatic mutations in cytotoxic T cells in rheumatoid arthritis. Measured with immunoSEQ multiplex PCR; TCRdb has only the in-frame clones, and not every one. The sample carries 15,000 or so clones, around nine tenths recorded once. The sequencing input was CD4+ T cells sorted from blood. These receptors were collected from a man in his 70s with rheumatoid arthritis.

The chain is built from TRBV11-2 and TRBJ1-4; unclear D gene. The CDR3 loop spans 17 amino acids. V lost 1 base to trimming and J lost 4 bases, with 16 bases between them. The V gene's germline CDR1 is SGHAT and CDR2 FQNNGV. This CDR3 reads CASSLGFLAGYNEKLFF. In nucleotides, the CDR3 is TGTGCCAGCAGCTTAGGTTTTTTGGCGGGCTATAATGAAAAACTGTTTTTT.

The genes are TRBV30 and TRBJ1-2; 7 bases align to TRBD1. Germline V gives CDR1 GTSNPN, CDR2 SVGIG (reference sequence). The J segment lost 5 bases and the V segment lost 1 base, leaving 1 base of the junction unmatched. The CDR3 length is 12 residues. CDR3 in amino acids: CAWSAQGYGYTF. The CDR3 DNA sequence: TGTGCCTGGAGTGCACAGGGGTATGGCTACACCTTC.

This chain uses TRBV10-3 with TRBJ2-4; a weak D match, TRBD2 (6 bases). CDR1 ENHRY and CDR2 SYGVKD come from the germline V gene. Trimming cost V 6 bases and J 7 bases, with 16 bases left between them. The CDR3 covers 14 residues. The CDR3 DNA sequence: TGTGCCATCAGCAATGCGGGACGTGATAACATTCAGTACTTC. Translating gives CAISNAGRDNIQYF.

The chain is built from TRBV6-5 and TRBJ1-1; D possibly corresponds to TRBD1 (6 bases). The CDR3 has 15 residues. Trimming cost V 1 base and J 3 bases, with 12 bases left between them. Germline CDR1 reads MNHEY; CDR2 reads SVGAGI. The CDR3 is CASSYLSPGDTEAFF. DNA for the CDR3: TGTGCCAGCAGTTACTTGAGTCCAGGGGACACTGAAGCTTTCTTT.

On this clone itself: The conserved phenylalanine or tryptophan normally closing the CDR3 is absent here, so this likely arose from a read error. No DNA is shown, since the ends of the CDR3 on it are uncertain; the CDR3 is the one TCRdb lists. V usage is TRBV29-1 and J usage is TRBJ2-7; the D call in the table, TRBD1, was not verified against the DNA. The CDR3 region is 13 residues in length, termini included. Germline V gene data show CDR1 as SQVTM and CDR2 as ANQGSEA. The CDR3 spells CSVEEQEPYEQHL.

J is TRBJ1-1 and V is TRBV5-1; D is unresolved. Trimming stripped 2 bases from V and 3 bases from J, with 8 bases between. CDR3 length: 13 amino acids. CDR1 SGHRS and CDR2 YFSETQ come from the germline V gene. The DNA of the CDR3 is TGCGCCAGCAGCTTAATGCAGGACACTGAAGCTTTCTTT. As protein: CASSLMQDTEAFF.

The chain is built from TRBV19 and TRBJ1-2; a weak D match, TRBD1 (5 bases). This CDR3 is 15 amino acids long. V was cut by 4 bases and J by 2 bases, with 14 bases left in between. CDR1 and CDR2 (germline): LNHDA, SQIVND (reference sequence). The CDR3 bases are TGTGCCAGTAGTAAGGGGCCCGGGGGGAACTATGGCTACACCTTC. Amino acid sequence: CASSKGPGGNYGYTF.

CDR3 sequence: CASSSEGGLGTEAFF. The CDR3 coding sequence is TGCGCCAGCAGCTCGGAGGGGGGGCTAGGAACTGAAGCTTTCTTT. The chain employs TRBV5-1 and TRBJ1-1, with TRBD1 as a possible D gene (6 bases). The germline V and J ends were trimmed by 3 bases and 5 bases, with 17 bases remaining between them. The CDR3 extends over 15 amino acids. Germline lookup yields CDR1 SGHRS and CDR2 YFSETQ.

The V gene is TRBV7-9, the J gene TRBJ1-4; TRBD1 might be the D (6 bases). The length of the CDR3 is 15 residues. The V end lost 5 bases, the J end lost 5 bases, and 15 bases lay between the germline ends. The V gene's germline CDR1 is SEHNR and CDR2 FQNEAQ (reference sequence). The CDR3 here is CASSRGQPINEKLFF. The CDR3 nucleotides are TGTGCCAGCAGCCGCGGACAGCCAATAAATGAAAAACTGTTTTTT.

The CDR3 DNA is TGTGCCAGCAGCTTAGACGGGAATCAGCCCCAGCATTTT. Translated: CASSLDGNQPQHF. The chain combines TRBV7-6 with TRBJ1-5; D gene ambiguous. The V and J ends lost 1 base and 4 bases respectively, with 5 bases between them. In germline, CDR1 is SGHVS, CDR2 FNYEAQ. CDR3 length equals 13 residues.

The chain carries TRBV7-9 and TRBJ1-1, with no clear D. The V gene lost 2 bases and the J gene lost 4 bases, with 8 bases spanning the gap. Per the germline V gene, CDR1 is SEHNR and CDR2 is FQNEAQ (reference sequence). This CDR3 spans 13 amino acids. The CDR3: CASSLYGGTEAFF. The CDR3 bases are TGTGCCAGCAGCTTATACGGTGGCACTGAAGCTTTCTTT.

This clone has only one observation. V usage is TRBV7-3 and J usage is TRBJ2-1, with 7 bases aligning to TRBD2. The CDR3 has 14 residues. Germline CDR1 is SGHTA and CDR2 is FQGTGA. The V gene end was trimmed by 5 bases and the J gene end by 4 bases; junction bases not matched to a gene: 5. Here the CDR3 DNA reads TGTGCCAGCAGCCGGCTAGCGGAGTACAATGAGCAGTTCTTC. Amino acid sequence: CASSRLAEYNEQFF.